The 31 T cell receptor beta chains listed next were all sequenced from one sample in a study of OX40 agonist ivuxolimab in advanced cancers. Sequenced by immunoSEQ multiplex PCR; TCRdb stores in-frame clones only, minus some. The sample has tens of thousands of clones; over 80% are singletons. The starting material was CD4+ or CD8+ T cells sorted from blood, obtained in a trial of the OX40 agonist ivuxolimab. These receptors came from an adult with an advanced solid tumor such as melanoma, head and neck, liver or kidney cancer.

CDR3 in amino acids: CASSLGGSTTEAFF. The CDR3 coding sequence is TGTGCCAGCAGCTTAGGGGGGTCCACCACTGAAGCTTTCTTT. The chain employs TRBV11-2 and TRBJ1-1; a possible D gene is TRBD1 (5 bases). Germline loops: CDR1 SGHAT, CDR2 FQNNGV. Deletions cut 1 base from V and 4 bases from J, with 10 bases between. The CDR3 loop spans 14 amino acids.

This clone has just one count. The chain carries TRBV19 and TRBJ2-1; D is ambiguous. From germline, CDR1 is LNHDA and CDR2 SQIVND (reference sequence). This CDR3 has 16 amino acids. V was shortened by 5 bases and J by 0 bases, with 14 bases between the two germline ends. The CDR3 nucleotides read TGTGCCAGTAGTGGCTTAACGCCTAGCTCCTACAATGAGCAGTTCTTC. This gives the protein CASSGLTPSSYNEQFF. Together with reference TRBV19 and TRBJ2-1, the CDR3 gives the full variable domain: DGGITQSPKYLFRKEGQNVTLSCEQNLNHDAMYWYRQDPGQGLRLIYYSQIVNDFQKGDIAEGYSVSREKKESFPLTVTSAQKNPTAFYLCASSGLTPSSYNEQFFGPGTRLTVL.

This clone has a single count. The genes are TRBV28 and TRBJ2-3; D is possibly TRBD2 (6 bases). V was trimmed by 2 bases and J by 8 bases, leaving 17 bases between them. Germline CDR1 reads MDHEN; CDR2 reads SYDVKM. This CDR3 has 15 residues. CDR3 region: CASSLGGTILGTQYF. CDR3 sequence (DNA): TGTGCCAGCAGTTTAGGCGGGACCATACTTGGTACGCAGTATTTT.

This sequence joins TRBV5-1 and TRBJ2-7; 7 positions match TRBD1. CDR1 is SGHRS, CDR2 YFSETQ, per germline. V gave up 3 bases and J gave up 2 bases; unmatched junction bases: 8. The CDR3 extends over 15 amino acids. The DNA for the CDR3 is TGCGCCAGCAGCTCCCGGGACAGCGATACCTACGAGCAGTACTTC. This encodes CASSSRDSDTYEQYF.

The V call is TRBV5-4, the J call TRBJ2-3; TRBD2 matches at 7 bases. The CDR3 has 15 amino acids. Per the germline V gene, CDR1 is SGHNT and CDR2 is YYREEE (reference sequence). With V trimmed by 4 bases and J by 2 bases, 7 bases remained unmatched. The CDR3 reads CASSPLAGVTDTQYF. CDR3 nucleotide sequence: TGTGCCAGCAGCCCCCTCGCGGGGGTCACAGATACGCAGTATTTT.

The chain joins TRBV18 to TRBJ2-5; 7 bases match TRBD2. Trimming at V came to 4 bases and at J to 3 bases, leaving 5 bases not matched to a gene. This CDR3 has 14 amino acids. In germline, CDR1 is KGHSH, CDR2 LQKENI. DNA of the CDR3: TGTGCCAGCTCACAATTGGCGGGGGAAGAGACCCAGTACTTC. It specifies CASSQLAGEETQYF.

The chain carries TRBV2 and TRBJ2-7, with 7 bases that match TRBD1. The germline CDR1 and CDR2 sequences are SNHLY and FYNNEI. This CDR3 has 14 residues. The junction had 5 bases not matched to a gene; V was cut back by 6 bases and J by 0 bases. The CDR3 nucleotides are TGTGCCAGCAGAAAGACAGGGACCTCCTACGAGCAGTACTTC. This gives the protein CASRKTGTSYEQYF.

The V gene is TRBV18, the J gene TRBJ1-2, with no clear D. The CDR3 length is 14 residues. Germline CDR1 reads KGHSH; CDR2 reads LQKENI. Trimming stripped 5 bases from V and 12 bases from J, with 22 bases between. The CDR3 DNA reads TGTGCCAGCTCAGCGGGTCCTTCCCCTATTGAGAACACCTTC. This gives the protein CASSAGPSPIENTF.

This clone was observed a handful of times. V is TRBV5-1 and J is TRBJ1-2, with a weak D call TRBD1 (6 bases). This CDR3 spans 14 amino acids. Trimming removed 3 bases at V and 6 bases at J, with 15 bases between. Germline V lookup: CDR1 SGHRS, CDR2 YFSETQ. CDR3 in DNA: TGCGCCAGCAGCTGGGGGGGCGCGAGGAATGGCTACACCTTC. Translated: CASSWGGARNGYTF.

This clone was seen just once. This chain connects TRBV7-9 to TRBJ2-5; 7 bases line up with TRBD2. The CDR3 runs 14 residues. After removal of 5 bases from V and 2 bases from J, the junction contained 5 bases not matched to a gene. Germline values: CDR1 SEHNR, CDR2 FQNEAQ (reference sequence). The CDR3 coding sequence is TGTGCCAGCAGCCCCTGGGGGGGGCAAGAGACCCAGTACTTC. Amino acid sequence: CASSPWGGQETQYF.

The chain is built from TRBV7-2 and TRBJ2-5; 11 bases are shared with TRBD2. Germline CDR1 SGHTA, CDR2 FQGNSA. V shed 5 bases and J 1 base; nucleotides not matched to a gene: 12. The CDR3 loop spans 18 amino acids. The CDR3, as DNA: TGTGCCAGCAGCCAATTCTCTACCGGGACTAGCGGCCAAGAGACCCAGTACTTC. As protein: CASSQFSTGTSGQETQYF.

V and J are TRBV4-1 and TRBJ2-5; no clear D. Deletions cut 0 bases from V and 5 bases from J, with 10 bases between. The CDR3 has 14 residues. Germline V CDR1 and CDR2: MGHRA, YSYEKL. This CDR3 reads CASSQERTFETQYF. The CDR3 DNA reads TGCGCCAGCAGCCAAGAGAGAACTTTCGAGACCCAGTACTTC.

The chain combines TRBV2 with TRBJ2-7, with 7 bases that match TRBD1. This CDR3 has 14 amino acids. Looked up from germline, CDR1 is SNHLY and CDR2 is FYNNEI. V lost 9 bases to trimming and J lost 3 bases; unmatched junction nucleotides: 11. The CDR3: CARSTGTANYEQYF. The DNA of the CDR3 is TGTGCCAGGTCGACCGGGACAGCCAACTACGAGCAGTACTTC.

The J gene is TRBJ2-2, the V gene TRBV11-3; D remains unclear. CDR3 size: 13 residues. V lost 3 bases to trimming and J lost 3 bases, with 5 bases between them. Germline V gene lookup returns CDR1 SGHNT and CDR2 YENEEA. CDR3 nucleotide sequence: TGTGCCAGCAGCTTCAGTTACACCGGGGAGCTGTTTTTT. Translation gives CASSFSYTGELFF.

J is TRBJ1-1 and V is TRBV5-4; TRBD1 is a possible D gene (6 bases). The V end lost 2 bases, the J end lost 1 base, and 12 bases lay between the germline ends. From germline, CDR1 is SGHNT and CDR2 YYREEE (reference sequence). The CDR3 has 15 amino acids. DNA of the CDR3: TGTGCCAGCAGCTTCGGGCAGGGGCAGAACACTGAAGCTTTCTTT. Amino acid sequence: CASSFGQGQNTEAFF.

The chain links TRBV15 to TRBJ2-3, with a tentative D call TRBD2 (6 bases). The CDR3 contains 14 residues. V lost 4 bases to trimming and J lost 1 base, with 9 bases between them. CDR1 is LNHNV and CDR2 is YYDKDF in the germline V gene (reference sequence). CDR3 loop: CATSIPSGTDTQYF. The CDR3 region has the DNA TGTGCCACCAGCATCCCTAGCGGCACAGATACGCAGTATTTT.

The chain carries TRBV11-1 and TRBJ1-1; D gene ambiguous. The ends were cut back, 0 bases at V and 3 bases at J, with 2 bases in the middle. The CDR3 sequence is 12 residues long. Germline CDR1 reads SGHAT; CDR2 reads FQDESV (reference sequence). The CDR3 bases are TGTGCCAGCAGCTTAGCTCACACTGAAGCTTTCTTT. Its protein is CASSLAHTEAFF.

Here the CDR3 DNA reads TGCAGCGTTGAAGTGTACATCCAAGAGACCCAGTACTTC. Encoded protein: CSVEVYIQETQYF. The chain combines TRBV29-1 with TRBJ2-5; D is undetermined. The CDR3 is 13 amino acids. Germline V gene data show CDR1 as SQVTM and CDR2 as ANQGSEA. The V gene lost 1 base and the J gene lost 1 base, with 7 bases spanning the gap.

The chain links TRBV27 to TRBJ1-3; D ambiguous. From germline, CDR1 is MNHEY and CDR2 SMNVEV (reference sequence). This CDR3 has 13 residues. V was shortened by 5 bases and J by 4 bases, with 9 bases between the two germline ends. The CDR3: CASSPNEGNTIYF. As DNA, the CDR3 is TGTGCCAGCAGTCCAAACGAAGGAAACACCATATATTTT.

The chain has TRBV5-4 and TRBJ2-2; D is possibly TRBD1 (5 bases). This CDR3 spans 15 amino acids. CDR1 and CDR2 (germline): SGHNT, YYREEE (reference sequence). Trimming pared 0 bases from V and 4 bases from J, leaving 10 bases between. This CDR3 reads CASSLGQGPTGELFF. The DNA for the CDR3 is TGTGCCAGCAGCTTGGGGCAGGGCCCCACCGGGGAGCTGTTTTTT.

The rearrangement uses TRBV27 and TRBJ2-7; 11 nucleotides agree with TRBD2. The CDR3 covers 15 residues. Germline values: CDR1 MNHEY, CDR2 SMNVEV (reference sequence). The CDR3 is CTGRASGRKSYEQYF. CDR3 in DNA: TGTACTGGACGGGCTAGCGGGAGGAAGTCCTACGAGCAGTACTTC.

This clone has just one count. The rearrangement joins TRBV7-6 to TRBJ1-1; the match to TRBD1 covers 7 bases. V lost 4 bases, J lost 0 bases, and 5 bases stayed unmatched. Germline V CDR1 and CDR2: SGHVS, FNYEAQ. The CDR3 loop spans 15 amino acids. The DNA of the CDR3 is TGTGCCAGCAGCTATGAACAGGGGCTGAACACTGAAGCTTTCTTT. Translating gives CASSYEQGLNTEAFF.

The chain is built from TRBV27 and TRBJ1-5; maybe TRBD1 (5 bases). The V end was cut by 3 bases, the J end by 3 bases, with 12 bases between. CDR1 is MNHEY, CDR2 SMNVEV, per germline (reference sequence). The CDR3 has 15 residues. The CDR3: CASSFKGTLNQPQHF. In nucleotides, the CDR3 is TGTGCCAGCAGTTTCAAGGGGACTCTCAATCAGCCCCAGCATTTT.

The V and J genes are TRBV19 and TRBJ2-3; 10 bases agree with TRBD2. Germline V gene sequence: CDR1 LNHDA, CDR2 SQIVND (reference sequence). This CDR3 region has 15 residues. V shed 5 bases and J 5 bases; nucleotides not matched to a gene: 7. The CDR3, as DNA: TGTGCCAGTAGTCCGCTAGCGGGAGATCTAGATACGCAGTATTTT. Protein product: CASSPLAGDLDTQYF. Full variable domain (outside the CDR3, taken from reference TRBV19 and TRBJ2-3): DGGITQSPKYLFRKEGQNVTLSCEQNLNHDAMYWYRQDPGQGLRLIYYSQIVNDFQKGDIAEGYSVSREKKESFPLTVTSAQKNPTAFYLCASSPLAGDLDTQYFGPGTRLTVL.

The gene calls are TRBV6-6 and TRBJ1-1, with D tentatively TRBD1 (6 bases). Germline values: CDR1 MNHNY, CDR2 SVGAGI (reference sequence). The V gene lost 8 bases and the J gene lost 4 bases, with 14 bases spanning the gap. The CDR3 runs 13 residues. The CDR3 DNA reads TGTGCCAGCGCTTGGGGGGGCGCCACTGAAGCTTTCTTT. Translated, it gives CASAWGGATEAFF.

The chain carries TRBV7-8 and TRBJ1-2; perhaps TRBD1 as D (5 bases). Germline CDR1 and CDR2: SGHVS and FQNEAQ. The germline V and J ends were trimmed by 3 bases and 7 bases, with 15 bases remaining between them. The CDR3 extends over 14 amino acids. This CDR3 reads CASSLMGGRGGYTF. The CDR3 DNA reads TGTGCCAGCAGCTTGATGGGGGGAAGGGGTGGCTACACCTTC. Using reference TRBV7-8 and TRBJ1-2 for the parts outside the CDR3, the full variable domain is GAGVSQSPRYKVAKRGQDVALRCDPISGHVSLFWYQQALGQGPEFLTYFQNEAQLDKSGLPSDRFFAERPEGSVSTLKIQRTQQEDSAVYLCASSLMGGRGGYTFGSGTRLTVV.

This chain uses TRBV6-1 with TRBJ2-1; 12 positions match TRBD2. This CDR3 spans 15 amino acids. Germline V gene sequence: CDR1 MNHNS, CDR2 SASEGT. V dropped 6 bases and J dropped 7; count of bases not matched to a gene: 7. CDR3: CASSGGLAGRNEQFF. CDR3 nucleotide sequence: TGTGCCAGCAGCGGGGGACTAGCGGGTAGGAATGAGCAGTTCTTC.

This clone was detected only a few times. This chain connects TRBV27 to TRBJ2-5, with TRBD2 matching over 7 bases. V dropped 2 bases and J dropped 2; count of bases not matched to a gene: 5. The germline CDR1 and CDR2 sequences are MNHEY and SMNVEV (reference sequence). CDR3 length: 15 residues. CDR3 loop: CASSLIAGPQETQYF. Written as DNA, the CDR3 is TGTGCCAGCAGTTTAATAGCGGGCCCACAAGAGACCCAGTACTTC.

The J gene is TRBJ1-4, the V gene TRBV9; a possible D gene is TRBD1 (5 bases). Germline assignment: CDR1 SGDLS and CDR2 YYNGEE. The CDR3 is 14 residues long. V was pared by 4 bases and J by 10 bases, with 17 bases between. Written as DNA, the CDR3 is TGTGCCAGCAGCTTAGAAGGACCGGGGGGAAAACTGTTTTTT. Protein sequence: CASSLEGPGGKLFF.

This chain uses TRBV19 with TRBJ1-2, with TRBD1 identical over 7 bases. The CDR3 is 12 amino acids. The germline V gene encodes CDR1 LNHDA and CDR2 SQIVND (reference sequence). V shed 5 bases and J 7 bases; nucleotides not matched to a gene: 4. CDR3: CASSSYRGGYTF. The CDR3, as DNA: TGTGCCAGTAGTTCGTACAGGGGTGGCTACACCTTC.

V gene TRBV27 combines with J gene TRBJ2-2, with D unclear. Trimming left V 3 bases short and J 5 bases short, with 4 bases between. The CDR3 runs to 12 residues. CDR1 MNHEY and CDR2 SMNVEV come from the germline V gene (reference sequence). Written as DNA, the CDR3 is TGTGCCAGCAGTTTGCCTACCGGGGAGCTGTTTTTT. It encodes CASSLPTGELFF.